This TCR beta chain is from a study of blood T cell repertoires in COVID-19. Germline CDR1 SGHDN, CDR2 FVKESK. Trimming pared 0 bases from V and 3 bases from J, leaving 12 bases between. The CDR3 has 17 amino acids. Methods used by the authors: Amplified reference gene primers provided the basis for estimating nucleated cell counts. Repertoires were generated with immunoSEQ multiplex PCR, while TCRdb's copy carries only in-frame clones and drops some. D and trimming were read from the DNA, whereas the V and J calls and clone size are those reported in that table. There are 100,000 to 150,000 clones in the sample; more than 70% occur only once, and about 5.4% lies in the top ten.

The chain employs TRBV14 and TRBJ1-6, with a weak D call TRBD1 (6 bases). This clonotype was sampled from a man older than 75 with active or convalescent COVID-19. The source material was peripheral blood. CDR3 coding DNA: TGTGCCAGCAGCCAAGAATCTGGGACAAACTATAATTCACCCCTCCACTTT. The encoded protein is CASSQESGTNYNSPLHF.